Listed below are T cell receptor beta chains from one sample, sequenced in a study of blood T cells in healthy people across ages. TCRdb reprocessed the 5' RACE reads with MiXCR, giving one entry per CDR3 protein. The sample gives roughly 860,000 distinct CDR3 sequences, around two thirds of which show up once; around 30% is in the top ten. The specimen sequenced was blood. The receptor source for this set is a man between 25 and 39 years old in good health. The CDR3 runs from the conserved cysteine through the conserved F or W. The D gene is left open where the match is weak. Clone size is given for some rows only: seen once, a few or many times, or a class if the clone is expanded.

clone size | J gene | V gene | D gene | CDR3 DNA | CDR3 protein
. | TRBJ2-7 | TRBV7-2 | . | TGTGCCAGCAGCTCCGTGGGGGGCACAGGTGGCGAGCAGTACTTC | CASSSVGGTGGEQYF
. | TRBJ2-3 | TRBV6-2/TRBV6-3 | . | TGTGCCGCCAGCTGGAACAGGGAGAACACAGATACGCAGTATTTT | CAASWNRENTDTQYF
. | TRBJ2-5 | TRBV9 | TRBD2 | TGTGCCAGCAGCGCGACTAGCGGGGGGTACCAAGAGACCCAGTACTTC | CASSATSGGYQETQYF
. | TRBJ2-5 | TRBV5-1 | TRBD2 | TGCGCCAGCATTCCCCGGCCGGGGGGTGTCCAAGAGACCCAGTACTTC | CASIPRPGGVQETQYF
few | TRBJ1-2 | TRBV29-1 | . | TGCAGCGTTGAATTCCGGACCGACGATGGCTACACCTTC | CSVEFRTDDGYTF
many | TRBJ2-4 | TRBV20-1 | . | TGCAGTGCTAGAGAACCAGGGGTAGTGGGCAAAAACATTCAGTACTTC | CSAREPGVVGKNIQYF
few | TRBJ2-7 | TRBV7-2 | . | TGTGCCAGCAGCTTAGCCCACGTGAGGGAGCAGTACTTC | CASSLAHVREQYF
. | TRBJ2-1 | TRBV9 | . | TGTGCCAGCAGCGTAGAGGGGCCCAGGGATAATGAGCAGTTCTTC | CASSVEGPRDNEQFF
. | TRBJ2-5 | TRBV28 | . | TGTGCCAGCCCTGCGACCCGTGGGGGGCACGAGACCCAGTACTTC | CASPATRGGHETQYF
. | TRBJ2-7 | TRBV28 | . | TGTGCCAGCAGTTCACCCCGACAGGCGGGCGAGCAGTACTTC | CASSSPRQAGEQYF
. | TRBJ1-6 | TRBV5-1 | TRBD1 | TGCGCCAGCAGCCGTTCAGACAGGGATCGGTCACCCCTCCACTTT | CASSRSDRDRSPLHF
. | TRBJ2-7 | TRBV9 | TRBD1 | TGTGCCAGCAGCGGCGGGACAGGGTTTTCCTACGAGCAGTACTTC | CASSGGTGFSYEQYF
many | TRBJ2-7 | TRBV28 | TRBD2 | TGTGCCAGCAGTTTACTCCCTAGCGGGGGCTCCTACGAGCAGTACTTC | CASSLLPSGGSYEQYF
few | TRBJ1-5 | TRBV29-1 | . | TGCAGCGTCGGACGGACCAGCAATCAGCCCCAGCATTTT | CSVGRTSNQPQHF
once | TRBJ2-1 | TRBV7-9 | . | TGTGCCAGCGAGGGAGGATCCTACAATGAGCAGTTCTTC | CASEGGSYNEQFF
once | TRBJ1-1 | TRBV2 | . | TGTGCCAGCAGTGATCTTTTCCGGTACGCTGAAGCTTTCTTT | CASSDLFRYAEAFF
. | TRBJ1-6 | TRBV7-9 | TRBD1 | TGTGCCAGCAGCGGAGGGACAGGAAGTATTCCTAATTCACCCCTCCACTTT | CASSGGTGSIPNSPLHF
few | TRBJ1-4 | TRBV6-5 | TRBD1 | TGTGCCAGCAGGCGCGGGACAGGGAATGAAAAACTGTTTTTT | CASRRGTGNEKLFF
. | TRBJ2-1 | TRBV20-1 | . | TGCAGTGCACGTCCCGGGTCGAACAACAATGAGCAGTTCTTC | CSARPGSNNNEQFF
. | TRBJ1-2 | TRBV27 | TRBD1 | TGTGCCAGCAGTTCAGGGGACAGGGGAACCCTCTATGGCTACACCTTC | CASSSGDRGTLYGYTF
few | TRBJ2-5 | TRBV20-1 | . | TGCAGTGCTAGAGATCCGGCGGGCGTACAAGAGACCCAGTACTTC | CSARDPAGVQETQYF
. | TRBJ2-4 | TRBV2 | TRBD2 | TGTGCCAGCAGTGAAGCGCTCGGACTAGCGAGGGCCAAAAACATTCAGTACTTC | CASSEALGLARAKNIQYF
. | TRBJ2-7 | TRBV6-2/TRBV6-3 | . | TGTGCCAGCAGTGGGAAGGGTAACCCCTACGAGCAGTACTTC | CASSGKGNPYEQYF
few | TRBJ1-4 | TRBV14 | . | TGTGCCAGCAGCCGCAAAGCGGGAGAGTACGAAAAACTGTTTTTT | CASSRKAGEYEKLFF
. | TRBJ2-7 | TRBV5-5 | . | TGTGCCAGCAGCCGCGGGACTCCCCCCCACGAGCAGTACTTC | CASSRGTPPHEQYF
. | TRBJ2-1 | TRBV3-1 | . | TGTGCCAGCAGCCGATCCCTAGTAGATGAGCAGTTCTTC | CASSRSLVDEQFF
. | TRBJ2-3 | TRBV15 | TRBD2 | TGTGCCACCAGCGCGGGCGGGGGATTCCTCACAGATACGCAGTATTTT | CATSAGGGFLTDTQYF
. | TRBJ1-4 | TRBV20-1 | TRBD1 | TGCAGCCCGACAGGGACTAATGAAAAACTGTTTTTT | CSPTGTNEKLFF
once | TRBJ2-1 | TRBV6-6 | TRBD2 | TGTGCCAGCACCGGGACTATTATCAGTGAGCAGTTCTTC | CASTGTIISEQFF
. | TRBJ2-5 | TRBV6-5 | TRBD2 | TGTGCCAGCAGTTACACGGGACTAGCCCAAGAGACCCAGTACTTC | CASSYTGLAQETQYF
. | TRBJ2-5 | TRBV27 | TRBD1 | TGTGCCAGCAGGAGGATCGCTCAAACCGGGACAGGGAGAGAGACCCAGTACTTC | CASRRIAQTGTGRETQYF